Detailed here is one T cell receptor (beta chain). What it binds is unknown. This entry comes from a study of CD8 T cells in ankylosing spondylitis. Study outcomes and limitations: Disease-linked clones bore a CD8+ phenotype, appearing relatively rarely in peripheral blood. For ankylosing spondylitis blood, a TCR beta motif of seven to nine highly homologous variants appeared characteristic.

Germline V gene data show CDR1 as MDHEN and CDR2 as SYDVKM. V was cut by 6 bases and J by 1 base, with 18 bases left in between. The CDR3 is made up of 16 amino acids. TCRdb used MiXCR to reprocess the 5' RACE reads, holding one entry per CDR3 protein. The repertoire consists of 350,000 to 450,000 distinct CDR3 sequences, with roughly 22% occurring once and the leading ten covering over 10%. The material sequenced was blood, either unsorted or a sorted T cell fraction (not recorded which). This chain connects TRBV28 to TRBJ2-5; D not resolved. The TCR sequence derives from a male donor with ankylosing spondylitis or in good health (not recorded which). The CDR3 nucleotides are TGTGCCAGCAGGCCGACTCTAGGCAGCCCCCAAGAGACCCAGTACTTC. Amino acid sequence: CASRPTLGSPQETQYF.